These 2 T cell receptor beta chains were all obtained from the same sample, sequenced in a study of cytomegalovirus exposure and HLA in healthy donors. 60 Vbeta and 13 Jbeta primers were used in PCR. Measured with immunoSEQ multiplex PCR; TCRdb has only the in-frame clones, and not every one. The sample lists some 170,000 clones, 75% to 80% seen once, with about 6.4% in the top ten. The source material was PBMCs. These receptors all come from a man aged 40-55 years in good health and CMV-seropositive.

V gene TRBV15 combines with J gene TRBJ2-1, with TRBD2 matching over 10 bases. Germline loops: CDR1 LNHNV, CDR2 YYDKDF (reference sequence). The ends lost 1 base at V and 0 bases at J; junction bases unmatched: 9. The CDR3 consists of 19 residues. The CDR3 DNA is TGTGCCACCAGCAGAGCGGCTAGCGGGAGACGGAGCTCCTACAATGAGCAGTTCTTC. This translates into CATSRAASGRRSSYNEQFF.

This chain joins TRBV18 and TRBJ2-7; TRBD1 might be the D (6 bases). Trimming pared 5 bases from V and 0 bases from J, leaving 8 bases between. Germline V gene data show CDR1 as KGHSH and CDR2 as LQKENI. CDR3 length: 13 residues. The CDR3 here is CASSKDSSYEQYF. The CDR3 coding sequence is TGTGCCAGCTCAAAGGACAGCTCCTACGAGCAGTACTTC.